The clone carrying this T cell receptor (beta chain) was detected only once. A second PCR of about 7 to 12 cycles used a sample-barcoded 5' primer and a J-beta primer mix. TCRdb re-called the 5' RACE reads with MiXCR, one entry per CDR3 protein. The sample consists of 600,000 or so distinct CDR3 sequences, around 21% of them appearing once. This specimen comes from a study of blood T cells in healthy people across ages. Isolation of PBMCs gave at least 6 million cells per sample. No fewer than 5.5 micrograms of total RNA were isolated from every sample. The CDR3 loop spans 13 amino acids. Trimming removed 6 bases at V and 0 bases at J, with 12 bases between. Germline assignment: CDR1 DFQATT and CDR2 SNEGSKA (reference sequence).

Sample: blood. The chain is built from TRBV20-1 and TRBJ2-7; D ambiguous. This TCR derives from a man aged 65-85 years in good health. This CDR3 is CSASKGSSYEQYF. The CDR3 DNA sequence: TGCAGTGCCTCGAAGGGAAGCTCCTACGAGCAGTACTTC.